The 23 T cell receptor beta chains in this list originate from one sample, sequenced in a study of T cell repertoires in cytomegalovirus infection. No antigen is known for these receptors. TCRdb passed the reads through MiXCR, listing each CDR3 protein once. The repertoire holds about 500,000 distinct CDR3 sequences, with 25% to 35% as singletons. Specimen: cultured PBMCs, collected from culture after CMV antigen stimulation. The source of these receptors is a human donor in good health (CMV status not recorded). Some clones in this sample may be carry-over from other donors' samples.

The chain is built from TRBV7-2 and TRBJ1-6; 9 bases are a match to TRBD1. The CDR3 has 15 residues. With V trimmed by 0 bases and J by 9 bases, 3 bases remained unmatched. From germline, CDR1 is SGHTA and CDR2 FQGNSA. The CDR3 coding sequence is TGTGCCAGCAGCTTAGCCGGGACAGGGTTTTCACCCCTCCACTTT. This codes for CASSLAGTGFSPLHF.

This sequence joins TRBV29-1 and TRBJ2-7, with D tentatively TRBD1 (5 bases). Germline CDR1 SQVTM, CDR2 ANQGSEA. V lost 2 bases, J lost 1 base, and 6 bases lay in between. The CDR3 sequence is 12 residues long. The CDR3 nucleotides are TGCAGCGTTGAAACAGGTTCCTACGAGCAGTACTTC. As protein: CSVETGSYEQYF.

This clonotype was seen a few times. The chain recombines TRBV25-1 with TRBJ2-3, with TRBD2 identical over 10 bases. The CDR3 sequence is 15 residues long. The germline gives CDR1 MGHDK, CDR2 SYGVNS. Trimming removed 5 bases from V and 6 bases from J; junction bases left unmatched: 8. Written as DNA, the CDR3 is TGTGCCAGCAGTTTAGCGGGAGGCAGGTCGGATACGCAGTATTTT. Its translation is CASSLAGGRSDTQYF.

This chain joins TRBV29-1 and TRBJ2-3, with 8 bases matching TRBD1. Germline-derived CDR1 and CDR2 are SQVTM and ANQGSEA. With V trimmed by 1 base and J by 3 bases, 9 bases remained unmatched. CDR3 length equals 16 residues. Here the CDR3 reads CSVEGTAGGITDTQYF. CDR3 coding DNA: TGCAGCGTTGAAGGCACGGCAGGGGGCATTACAGATACGCAGTATTTT.

This clonotype was found once. V usage is TRBV4-1 and J usage is TRBJ1-3; D is undetermined. CDR1 and CDR2 from the germline V gene are MGHRA and YSYEKL. The CDR3 is made up of 13 amino acids. V dropped 4 bases and J dropped 4 bases, with 8 bases sitting between them. In nucleotides, the CDR3 is TGCGCCAGCAGCCGGAGGTCAGGAAACACCATATATTTT. It encodes CASSRRSGNTIYF.

About this clonotype itself: The germline gene is not matched at one end of the junction; a read error may be the cause. The chain links TRBV7-2 to TRBJ1-5, with D perhaps TRBD1 (6 bases). Germline V gene data show CDR1 as SGHTA and CDR2 as FQGNSA. There are 14 residues in the CDR3. CDR3 sequence reads: CASSPQGSSQPQHF. CDR3 sequence (DNA): TGTGCCAGCAGCCCGCAGGGGAGCAGTCAGCCCCAGCATTTT.

The J gene is TRBJ2-2, the V gene TRBV24-1; TRBD1 matches at 10 bases. The V segment lost 3 bases and the J segment 6 bases; nucleotides outside the gene matches: 3. Germline lookup yields CDR1 KGHDR and CDR2 SFDVKD. The CDR3 runs to 15 residues. This CDR3 is CATSDPGQGAGELFF. CDR3 sequence (DNA): TGTGCCACCAGTGATCCCGGACAGGGGGCCGGGGAGCTGTTTTTT.

At least ten counts were recorded for this clonotype. This chain joins TRBV6-6 and TRBJ1-1; a weak D match, TRBD1 (6 bases). Germline values: CDR1 MNHNY, CDR2 SVGAGI (reference sequence). Trimming removed 5 bases at V and 4 bases at J, with 23 bases between. The CDR3 length is 17 residues. CDR3 nucleotide sequence: TGTGCCAGCAGTCTACTCGGAGGACAGTTCCAGGCCACTGAAGCTTTCTTT. Protein product: CASSLLGGQFQATEAFF.

The chain employs TRBV5-4 and TRBJ1-1; no clear D. Germline loops: CDR1 SGHNT, CDR2 YYREEE (reference sequence). CDR3 length: 13 amino acids. Trimming cost V 2 bases and J 5 bases, with 10 bases left between them. The CDR3 coding sequence is TGTGCCAGCAGCTTCCCGGGATGGACTGAAGCTTTCTTT. It codes for CASSFPGWTEAFF.

The sample holds a few counts of this clonotype. The chain recombines TRBV9 with TRBJ1-1, with unresolved D. The CDR3 sequence is 12 residues long. V lost 3 bases and J lost 8, with 11 bases in between. Germline V CDR1 and CDR2: SGDLS, YYNGEE. CDR3 DNA: TGTGCCAGCAGCGGCGTAGCGGGGGAAGCTTTCTTT. Its protein is CASSGVAGEAFF. Together with reference TRBV9 and TRBJ1-1, the CDR3 gives the full variable domain: DSGVTQTPKHLITATGQRVTLRCSPRSGDLSVYWYQQSLDQGLQFLIQYYNGEERAKGNILERFSAQQFPDLHSELNLSSLELGDSALYFCASSGVAGEAFFGQGTRLTVV.

The V call is TRBV29-1, the J call TRBJ2-1; 8 positions agree with TRBD1. V lost 4 bases, J lost 4 bases, and 6 bases stayed unmatched. This CDR3 is built from 14 residues. Germline V gene data show CDR1 as SQVTM and CDR2 as ANQGSEA. The CDR3 protein is CSVAGRGLYNEQFF. The DNA of the CDR3 is TGCAGCGTTGCCGGCAGGGGGCTATACAATGAGCAGTTCTTC.

The chain combines TRBV12-3 or TRBV12-4 with TRBJ1-2; D is unclear. V was trimmed by 6 bases and J by 1 base, leaving 6 bases between them. This CDR3 comprises 12 residues. Here the CDR3 reads CASSRVNYGYTF. In DNA, the CDR3 is TGTGCCAGCAGCCGGGTTAACTATGGCTACACCTTC.

This clonotype was detected only a few times. This sequence joins TRBV6-5 and TRBJ1-2; no clear D. Germline loops: CDR1 MNHEY, CDR2 SVGAGI. The V and J ends lost 5 bases and 4 bases respectively, with 11 bases between them. The CDR3 totals 13 residues. The CDR3 bases are TGTGCCAGCAGTGAAACGGGATTCTATGGCTACACCTTC. This sequence encodes CASSETGFYGYTF.

With regard to this clonotype: Sequence at one end of the junction differs from germline and may be a read error. The chain links TRBV7-2 to TRBJ2-1; no clear D. The CDR3 extends over 11 amino acids. Looked up from germline, CDR1 is SGHTA and CDR2 is FQGNSA. The CDR3 DNA is TGTGCCAGCAGCGTCCCTAGTGCCGTAGCCTTC. As protein: CASSVPSAVAF.

V and J are TRBV9 and TRBJ1-2; no firm D call. Germline CDR1 is SGDLS and CDR2 is YYNGEE. The CDR3 length is 14 residues. The V end was cut by 4 bases, the J end by 4 bases, with 14 bases between. DNA for the CDR3: TGTGCCAGCAGCCCCGACAAGCCTCCCTATGGCTACACCTTC. Protein product: CASSPDKPPYGYTF. The variable domain in full, with the rest retrieved from reference TRBV9 and TRBJ1-2, is DSGVTQTPKHLITATGQRVTLRCSPRSGDLSVYWYQQSLDQGLQFLIQYYNGEERAKGNILERFSAQQFPDLHSELNLSSLELGDSALYFCASSPDKPPYGYTFGSGTRLTVV.

V usage is TRBV11-3 and J usage is TRBJ2-5; D is ambiguous. V shed 5 bases and J shed 0 bases, with 10 bases lying between them. This CDR3 comprises 14 residues. CDR1 and CDR2 from the germline V gene are SGHNT and YENEEA. This CDR3 reads CASSPRVDQETQYF. CDR3 nucleotide sequence: TGTGCCAGCAGCCCAAGAGTGGACCAAGAGACCCAGTACTTC.

This clonotype occurred a few times. The chain joins TRBV12-3 or TRBV12-4 to TRBJ2-7, with 8 bases lining up with TRBD2. The CDR3 is made up of 13 amino acids. V lost 5 bases, J lost 7 bases, and 7 bases stayed unmatched. The CDR3 here is CASSARGGEEQYF. As DNA, the CDR3 is TGTGCCAGCAGTGCCCGGGGGGGCGAAGAGCAGTACTTC.

This clonotype was seen more than once but under ten times. The CDR3 spells CSARFGGRGNEQFF. CDR3 DNA: TGCAGTGCTAGATTTGGGGGCCGGGGTAATGAGCAGTTCTTC. This rearrangement joins TRBV20-1 to TRBJ2-1, with D perhaps matching TRBD1 (6 bases). V was clipped by 2 bases and J by 7 bases, with 15 bases between them. The CDR3 loop spans 14 amino acids. Germline V lookup: CDR1 DFQATT, CDR2 SNEGSKA (reference sequence).

A few counts support this clonotype. The gene calls are TRBV7-3 and TRBJ2-3; the match to TRBD2 covers 8 bases. Looked up from germline, CDR1 is SGHTA and CDR2 is FQGTGA. Trimming at V came to 3 bases and at J to 0 bases, leaving 2 bases not matched to a gene. This CDR3 contains 15 residues. The CDR3 loop is CASSFAGGSTDTQYF. The CDR3 DNA is TGTGCCAGCAGCTTTGCGGGGGGAAGCACAGATACGCAGTATTTT.

This clonotype has only a few counts. DNA of the CDR3: TGTGCCAGCAGTTTTTACCTCCGGGACAGTTCCTACGAGCAGTACTTC. Its translation: CASSFYLRDSSYEQYF. The gene calls are TRBV28 and TRBJ2-7; 7 bases line up with TRBD1. Germline lookup yields CDR1 MDHEN and CDR2 SYDVKM. The CDR3 extends over 16 amino acids. V trimming: 3 bases; J trimming: 1 base; junction bases outside the gene matches: 9.

The J gene is TRBJ1-4, the V gene TRBV28, with D uncertain. Trimming took off 7 bases at V and 5 bases at J, with 14 bases between the two ends. The CDR3 runs to 14 residues. Germline lookup yields CDR1 MDHEN and CDR2 SYDVKM. CDR3 protein: CASTFDGGNEKLFF. The CDR3 DNA follows: TGTGCCAGCACCTTCGACGGTGGCAATGAAAAACTGTTTTTT.

The chain employs TRBV6-2 or TRBV6-3 and TRBJ1-1, with D unresolved. Germline CDR1 MNHEY, CDR2 SVGEGT. Trimming pared 2 bases from V and 2 bases from J, leaving 9 bases between. The CDR3 totals 14 residues. The CDR3 region has the DNA TGTGCCAGCAGTTACGACACCGTTAACACTGAAGCTTTCTTT. It translates to CASSYDTVNTEAFF.

This chain uses TRBV7-9 with TRBJ2-7, with D maybe TRBD2 (5 bases). Germline CDR1 and CDR2: SEHNR and FQNEAQ (reference sequence). V was cut by 1 base and J by 6 bases, with 10 bases left in between. The CDR3 is made up of 13 amino acids. The CDR3 coding sequence is TGTGCCAGCAGCTTAGGAGGAGGCCGCGAGCAGTACGTC. It yields the protein CASSLGGGREQYV.